This T cell receptor (beta chain) was found in a study of cytomegalovirus exposure and HLA in healthy donors. General study results and limits: An analysis was carried out at a later point. It showed that HLA-associated TCR beta chains were more clonally expanded than equally common non-associated chains. The classifier reportedly diagnosed cytomegalovirus status with high sensitivity and specificity. Earlier analysis found most TCR beta V segments productive about 87% or about 30% of the time.

The CDR3 loop spans 15 amino acids. V lost 3 bases, J lost 2 bases, and 6 bases stayed unmatched. Per the germline V gene, CDR1 is SGHNT and CDR2 is YYREEE (reference sequence). A word on this clone: Its specificity is unknown.

The PCR made use of 60 Vbeta and 13 Jbeta primers. TCRdb's table, derived via immunoSEQ multiplex PCR, lists solely in-frame clones and lacks some. The table shows more than 90,000 clones, with around 83% occurring only once. The receptor was isolated from a man aged 25 to 40 in good health and CMV-seronegative. The rearrangement links TRBV5-4 to TRBJ2-3; 7 nucleotides agree with TRBD2. Sequencing used PBMCs. CDR3 nucleotide sequence: TGTGCCAGCAGCTGGGAGGGAATGGCCACAGATACGCAGTATTTT. This sequence encodes CASSWEGMATDTQYF.